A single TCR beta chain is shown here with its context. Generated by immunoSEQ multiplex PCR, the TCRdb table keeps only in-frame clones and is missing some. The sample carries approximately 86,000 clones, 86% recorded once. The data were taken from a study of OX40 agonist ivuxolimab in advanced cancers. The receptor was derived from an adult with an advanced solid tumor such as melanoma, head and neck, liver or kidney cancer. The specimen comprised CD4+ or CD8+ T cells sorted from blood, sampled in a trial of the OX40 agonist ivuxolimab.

The CDR3 loop is CASSLVMSGSSYEQYF. CDR3 sequence (DNA): TGTGCCAGCAGCTTAGTAATGTCGGGAAGCTCCTACGAGCAGTACTTC. The chain carries TRBV7-8 and TRBJ2-7; TRBD2 is a possible D gene (5 bases). V was cut by 1 base and J by 0 bases, with 13 bases left in between. The CDR3 consists of 16 residues. Germline V lookup: CDR1 SGHVS, CDR2 FQNEAQ. Using reference TRBV7-8 and TRBJ2-7 for the parts outside the CDR3, the full variable domain is GAGVSQSPRYKVAKRGQDVALRCDPISGHVSLFWYQQALGQGPEFLTYFQNEAQLDKSGLPSDRFFAERPEGSVSTLKIQRTQQEDSAVYLCASSLVMSGSSYEQYFGPGTRLTVT.